One and the same sample provided the 10 T cell receptor beta chains below, sequenced in a study of graft-versus-host responses after intestinal transplantation. Clones were sequenced by immunoSEQ multiplex PCR, and TCRdb holds only the in-frame ones, with some missing. The repertoire holds roughly 6,900 clones, with 20% to 25% as singletons. The specimen comprised alloreactive CD4+ T cells from a mixed lymphocyte reaction culture, sampled before transplantation. Subset in this sample: CFSE-low proliferating T cells sorted from roughly six-day pre-transplant mixed lymphocyte reaction (GvH or HvG direction). The source of these receptors is a human patient who was an organ donor for intestinal transplantation.

J is TRBJ1-2 and V is TRBV5-7; TRBD1 matches 7 bases. TRBV5-7 is identified as an open reading frame with a role that is uncertain. J lost 3 bases, V lost 0 bases, and 8 bases had no gene match. The CDR3 consists of 16 residues. In DNA, the CDR3 is TGTGCCAGCAGCTTGGATACCCAGACAGGGTACTATGGCTACACCTTC. It is translated as CASSLDTQTGYYGYTF.

As for this clone: A much larger clonotype is one base distant, so this may be a read error. The sample contains more than one DNA sequence encoding this CDR3. The chain employs TRBV30 and TRBJ1-1, with D maybe TRBD1 (5 bases). V was pared by 3 bases and J by 8 bases, with 19 bases between. CDR1 and CDR2 (germline): GTSNPN, SVGIG (reference sequence). The CDR3 has 14 amino acids. The CDR3 reads CAWSHGTPPKEAFF. CDR3 nucleotides: TGTGCCTGGAGCCATGGGACTCCCCCCAAGGAAGCTTTCTTT.

The chain links TRBV7-9 to TRBJ2-3, with D tentatively TRBD1 (6 bases). V was clipped by 1 base and J by 1 base, with 6 bases between them. The germline V gene has CDR1 SEHNR and CDR2 FQNEAQ (reference sequence). CDR3 length: 14 amino acids. The CDR3 DNA follows: TGTGCCAGCAGCTTAGGGGGGCGCACAGATACGCAGTATTTT. Encoded protein: CASSLGGRTDTQYF.

This chain uses TRBV4-2 with TRBJ2-3; TRBD2 matches 14 bases. From germline, CDR1 is LGHNA and CDR2 YNFKEQ. The CDR3 contains 15 residues. V was clipped by 5 bases and J by 10 bases; unmatched bases: 8. The CDR3 DNA reads TGTGCCAGCAGCTTAGTCGGGACTAGCGGGAGTTCGCAGTATTTT. This codes for CASSLVGTSGSSQYF.

This chain links TRBV7-3 with TRBJ2-3; D might be TRBD2 (6 bases). The germline CDR1 and CDR2 sequences are SGHTA and FQGTGA. V was cut by 3 bases and J by 2 bases, with 12 bases left in between. The CDR3 is made up of 15 amino acids. CDR3 protein: CASSLFGGPTDTQYF. The CDR3 DNA sequence: TGTGCCAGCAGCTTGTTTGGAGGGCCCACAGATACGCAGTATTTT.

This clone was counted only a few times. The rearrangement links TRBV27 to TRBJ2-7, with 8 bases lining up with TRBD2. Germline CDR1 MNHEY, CDR2 SMNVEV (reference sequence). The CDR3 contains 14 residues. V shed 3 bases and J 3 bases; nucleotides not matched to a gene: 4. In DNA, the CDR3 is TGTGCCAGCAGTTTTTACGGGAGGGGCTACGAGCAGTACTTC. Protein product: CASSFYGRGYEQYF.

This clone showed up just a few times. The chain has TRBV30 and TRBJ1-3, with a weak D call TRBD1 (5 bases). Germline values: CDR1 GTSNPN, CDR2 SVGIG (reference sequence). The CDR3 length is 14 residues. Trimming stripped 0 bases from V and 3 bases from J, with 9 bases between. The CDR3 spells CAWSVKGSGNTIYF. As DNA, the CDR3 is TGTGCCTGGAGTGTAAAGGGGAGTGGAAACACCATATATTTT.

The chain uses TRBV6-5 and TRBJ2-3; D is uncertain. The CDR3 length is 15 residues. CDR1 is MNHEY and CDR2 is SVGAGI in the germline V gene. The V end lost 2 bases, the J end lost 0 bases, and 9 bases lay between the germline ends. The DNA of the CDR3 is TGTGCCAGCAGTTACGGGCTAGGGAGCACAGATACGCAGTATTTT. It specifies CASSYGLGSTDTQYF.

The chain has TRBV6-1 and TRBJ2-7; the D is unclear. The V end lost 5 bases, the J end lost 1 base, and 9 bases lay between the germline ends. The CDR3 has 13 amino acids. Germline V gene data show CDR1 as MNHNS and CDR2 as SASEGT. CDR3 sequence reads: CASSLGLSYEQYF. DNA of the CDR3: TGTGCCAGCAGTCTTGGGCTTTCCTACGAGCAGTACTTC.

This clone was counted between two and nine times. In DNA form, the CDR3 reads TGTGCCAGCAGTTACGAGGGCTCTGGGGCCAACGTCCTGACTTTC. It specifies CASSYEGSGANVLTF. The gene calls are TRBV6-4 and TRBJ2-6; D might be TRBD2 (5 bases). The CDR3 is made up of 15 amino acids. V shed 5 bases and J shed 0 bases, with 8 bases lying between them. Germline V gene lookup returns CDR1 MRHNA and CDR2 SNTAGT.